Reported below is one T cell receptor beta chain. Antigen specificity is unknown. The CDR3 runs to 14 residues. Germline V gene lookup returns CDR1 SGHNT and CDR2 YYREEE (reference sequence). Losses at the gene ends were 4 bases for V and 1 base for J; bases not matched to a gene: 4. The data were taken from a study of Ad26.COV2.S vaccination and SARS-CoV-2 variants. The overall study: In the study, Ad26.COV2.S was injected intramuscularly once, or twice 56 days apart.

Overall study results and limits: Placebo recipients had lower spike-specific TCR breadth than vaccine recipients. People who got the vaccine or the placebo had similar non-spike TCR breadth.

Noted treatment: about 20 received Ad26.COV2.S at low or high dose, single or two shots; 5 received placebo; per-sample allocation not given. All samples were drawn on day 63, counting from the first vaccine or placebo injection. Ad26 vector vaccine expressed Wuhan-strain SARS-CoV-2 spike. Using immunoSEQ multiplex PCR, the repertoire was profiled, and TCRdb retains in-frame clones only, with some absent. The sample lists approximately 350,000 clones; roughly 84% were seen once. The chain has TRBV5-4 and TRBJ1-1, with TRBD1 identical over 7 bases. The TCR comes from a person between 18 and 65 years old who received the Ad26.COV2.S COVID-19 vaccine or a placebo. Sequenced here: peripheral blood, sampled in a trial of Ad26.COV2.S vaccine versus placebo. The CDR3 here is CASSLDRQNTEAFF. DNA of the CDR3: TGTGCCAGCAGCCTGGACAGGCAGAACACTGAAGCTTTCTTT.